This T cell receptor beta chain is from a study of CD8+CD57+ T cells in acquired aplastic anemia (dated by TCRdb to 2016 to 2018). In terms of the full investigation: DNA extracted from sorted CD4+ and CD8+ cells had a mean of approximately 3.5 ug, with a range of about 0.2 to 30 ug. Healthy donor samples averaged approximately 10 million reads for CD4+ and under 14 million for CD8+ cells. The research as a whole found: No significant difference in CD8+ Simpson's diversity was found between patients and healthy controls (P=0.060). About 28 CD8+ CDR3 sequences were found in both patients and controls but appeared to be highly expressed in patients and within the immunodominant clones of the patients.

From its cysteine to its phenylalanine, the CDR3 spans 13 amino acids. The kept DNA is CDR3 alone, 39 bases in frame from the first base. CDR1 DFQATT and CDR2 SNEGSKA are derived from the germline V gene (reference sequence). V loses 0 bases of germline sequence and J loses 6 bases, and the interval between the two ends is 11 bases. In this study, sorted CD4+ and CD8+ T cells from the blood of healthy subjects and of severe aplastic anemia patients had their TCR repertoires deep-sequenced. Ficoll-Paque density gradient centrifugation was used to isolate peripheral blood mononuclear cells. Before DNA extraction, CD4+ and CD8+ T cells were sorted by FACS or by magnetic beads. Profiling of TCR beta VDJ combinations and CDR3 sequences used genomic DNA as the template. An Illumina HiSeq 2000 was used for TCR repertoire sequencing. The published analysis was carried out like this. Repertoire assessment relied on Simpson's diversity index, CDR3 size and DJ length profiles, and TRBV/TRBJ rearrangement plots. The most abundant DNA sequence in the deep sequencing data was taken as the immunodominant clone. CDR3 amino acid sequences were screened for sharing across subjects and were compared with published repertoires and the VDJdb database. TCRdb reanalyzed the raw reads on its own, using fastp at Q25 for trimming and MiXCR for clone calling, and kept in-frame beta chains. For every CDR3 protein sequence, its rows merge into one entry that carries the most common genes and DNA. V and J calls and clone size were set by TCRdb, not the authors. This sample holds some 200,000 distinct CDR3 sequences; 61% were observed only once. Roughly 29% of the sample rests with the top ten.

This clonotype has ten or more counts. Its antigen specificity is not known. Qualities for individual bases were not recorded, and no much larger clone is one base off. The receptor comes from a human donor in good health. Sequencing was performed on sorted CD4+, CD8+, or CD8+CD57+ T cells (not recorded which) from PBMCs. Recombination joined TRBV20-1 with TRBJ1-1, with a weak D call of TRBD1 (5 bases match). The encoded CDR3 is CSARELGEAEAFF. At the DNA level, the sequence is TGCAGTGCTAGAGAACTAGGGGAAGCTGAAGCTTTCTTT.